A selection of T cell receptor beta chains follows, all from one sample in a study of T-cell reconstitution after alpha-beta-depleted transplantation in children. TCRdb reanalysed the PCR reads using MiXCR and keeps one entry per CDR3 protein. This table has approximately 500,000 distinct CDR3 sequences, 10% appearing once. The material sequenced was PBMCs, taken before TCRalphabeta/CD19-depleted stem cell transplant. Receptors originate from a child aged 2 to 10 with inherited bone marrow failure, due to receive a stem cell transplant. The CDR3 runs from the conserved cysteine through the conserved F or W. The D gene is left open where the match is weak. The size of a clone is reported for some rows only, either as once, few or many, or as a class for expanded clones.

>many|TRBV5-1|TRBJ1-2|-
CASRSEYRGDGYTF
TGCGCCAGCAGATCGGAGTATAGGGGAGATGGCTACACCTTC
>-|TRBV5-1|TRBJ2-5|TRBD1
CASSLPTGAETQYF
TGCGCCAGCAGCCTCCCAACAGGGGCGGAGACCCAGTACTTC
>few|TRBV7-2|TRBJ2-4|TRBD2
CASSLAGGANIQYF
TGTGCCAGCAGCCTAGCGGGTGGGGCGAACATTCAGTACTTC
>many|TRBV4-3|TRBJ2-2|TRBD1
CASSQDRGQGRTGELFF
TGCGCCAGCAGCCAAGATAGAGGACAGGGGAGGACCGGGGAGCTGTTTTTT
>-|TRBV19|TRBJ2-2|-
CASSIGGFGITLNTGELFF
TGTGCCAGTAGTATCGGAGGCTTTGGGATTACATTGAACACCGGGGAGCTGTTTTTT
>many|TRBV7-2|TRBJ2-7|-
CASSLGYDHSYEQYF
TGTGCCAGCAGCTTAGGATACGATCACAGCTACGAGCAGTACTTC
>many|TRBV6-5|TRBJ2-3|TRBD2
CASSYSAGAGTDTQYF
TGTGCCAGCAGTTACTCCGCGGGAGCCGGGACAGATACGCAGTATTTT
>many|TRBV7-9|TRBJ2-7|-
CASSSGLPYEQYF
TGTGCCAGCAGTTCGGGACTGCCCTACGAGCAGTACTTC
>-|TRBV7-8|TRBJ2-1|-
CASSLVGGDFSYNEQFF
TGTGCCAGCAGCTTAGTAGGAGGGGACTTTTCCTACAATGAGCAGTTCTTC
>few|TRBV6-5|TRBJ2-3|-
CASSYSRATDTQYF
TGTGCCAGCAGTTACTCTAGGGCAACAGATACGCAGTATTTT
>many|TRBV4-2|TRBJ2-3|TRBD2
CASSQAPSGTADTQYF
TGTGCCAGCAGCCAAGCGCCTAGCGGGACCGCAGATACGCAGTATTTT
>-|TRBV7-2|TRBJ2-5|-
CASSPSRGAAETQYF
TGTGCCAGCAGCCCCTCCAGGGGAGCCGCGGAGACCCAGTACTTC
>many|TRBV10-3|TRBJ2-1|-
CAISEFREAYNEQFF
TGTGCCATCAGTGAGTTTAGGGAGGCCTACAATGAGCAGTTCTTC
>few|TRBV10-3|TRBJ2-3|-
CAISYASYTTDTQYF
TGTGCCATCAGTTACGCGAGTTACACCACAGATACGCAGTATTTT
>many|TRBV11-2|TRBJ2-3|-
CASSFWESDTQYF
TGTGCCAGCAGCTTCTGGGAGTCAGATACGCAGTATTTT
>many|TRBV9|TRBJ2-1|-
CASSVEGVGGNEQFF
TGTGCCAGCAGCGTAGAGGGGGTGGGGGGCAATGAGCAGTTCTTC
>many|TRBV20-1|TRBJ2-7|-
CSARGGYEQYF
TGCAGTGCTAGAGGCGGGTACGAGCAGTACTTC
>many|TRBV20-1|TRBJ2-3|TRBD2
CSGPDPAGGKATQYF
TGCAGCGGACCTGATCCGGCGGGAGGAAAGGCGACGCAGTATTTT
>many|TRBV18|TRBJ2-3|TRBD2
CASSPSGRTDTQYF
TGTGCCAGCTCACCTAGCGGGAGAACAGATACGCAGTATTTT
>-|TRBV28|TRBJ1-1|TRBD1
CANGQGEAFF
TGTGCCAACGGACAGGGTGAAGCTTTCTTT